These 8 T cell receptor beta chains were all obtained from the same sample, sequenced in a study of blood T cell repertoires in COVID-19. The repertoire was sequenced with immunoSEQ multiplex PCR; TCRdb's copy has only in-frame clones and lacks some. The data show around 130,000 clones, roughly four fifths seen once. Sequencing was performed on peripheral blood. The receptor source for this set is a human donor in a cohort sampled during active COVID-19.

This clone was recorded a few times. The chain has TRBV12-2 and TRBJ2-4; TRBD1 is the table's D call and was not checked against the DNA. TRBV12-2 is a listed pseudogene. The CDR3 runs 17 residues. Here the CDR3 DNA reads TGTGCAAGTCGCTTAGGAGCCGGGACATTAGCCAAAAACATTCAGTACTTC. It encodes CASRLGAGTLAKNIQYF.

The V and J genes are TRBV10-3 and TRBJ2-1; D uncertain. CDR1 and CDR2 (germline): ENHRY, SYGVKD. The CDR3 runs to 14 residues. The germline V and J ends were trimmed by 0 bases and 4 bases, with 7 bases remaining between them. In nucleotides, the CDR3 is TGTGCCATCAGTGAGTCTTCAGCGTACAATGAGCAGTTCTTC. This encodes CAISESSAYNEQFF.

This chain links TRBV9 with TRBJ2-3; D unclear. Trimming took 0 bases from V and 6 from J, leaving 8 bases between them. Germline loops: CDR1 SGDLS, CDR2 YYNGEE. This CDR3 has 13 amino acids. The CDR3 is CASSVGVGDTQYF. In nucleotides, the CDR3 is TGTGCCAGCAGCGTAGGAGTCGGTGATACGCAGTATTTT. The full variable domain, with the rest looked up from reference TRBV9 and TRBJ2-3, is DSGVTQTPKHLITATGQRVTLRCSPRSGDLSVYWYQQSLDQGLQFLIQYYNGEERAKGNILERFSAQQFPDLHSELNLSSLELGDSALYFCASSVGVGDTQYFGPGTRLTVL.

This rearrangement joins TRBV28 to TRBJ1-2; TRBD1 matches 7 bases. Trimming took 5 bases from V and 5 from J; bases not matched to a gene: 2. The CDR3 is made up of 12 amino acids. Germline V gives CDR1 MDHEN, CDR2 SYDVKM. In DNA, the CDR3 is TGTGCCAGCAGTCTACAGGGGTATGGCTACACCTTC. This sequence encodes CASSLQGYGYTF.

The rearrangement uses TRBV28 and TRBJ2-2; 8 bases are shared with TRBD2. The germline CDR1 and CDR2 sequences are MDHEN and SYDVKM. The trim removed 3 bases at V and 0 bases at J, leaving 9 bases unmatched. The CDR3 spans 18 residues. The DNA of the CDR3 is TGTGCCAGCAGTTTCTCTCTAGCGGGCTCTGCGAACACCGGGGAGCTGTTTTTT. Translated, it gives CASSFSLAGSANTGELFF.

This clone was seen a handful of times. The chain links TRBV10-3 to TRBJ2-7, with D perhaps matching TRBD1 (5 bases). Trimming cost V 3 bases and J 7 bases, with 7 bases left between them. Germline CDR1 and CDR2: ENHRY and SYGVKD. The CDR3 has 11 amino acids. Here the CDR3 DNA reads TGTGCCATCAGTGATCAGGGTGAGCAGTACTTC. Its protein product is CAISDQGEQYF.

V usage is TRBV6-5 and J usage is TRBJ1-1; D is perhaps TRBD1 (5 bases). This CDR3 has 14 residues. CDR1 and CDR2 (germline): MNHEY, SVGAGI. V shed 7 bases and J shed 3 bases, with 15 bases lying between them. The CDR3 sequence is CASKGSWGDTEAFF. The CDR3 bases are TGTGCCAGCAAGGGTTCATGGGGGGACACTGAAGCTTTCTTT.

V gene TRBV6-6 combines with J gene TRBJ1-3; D gene ambiguous. With 7 bases removed from V and 1 base from J, the gap between germline ends came to 14 bases. The germline CDR1 and CDR2 sequences are MNHNY and SVGAGI (reference sequence). The CDR3 sequence is 15 residues long. The CDR3 coding sequence is TGTGCCAGCAATTTCCAAGAGGAATCTGGAAACACCATATATTTT. This translates into CASNFQEESGNTIYF.